The 18 T cell receptor beta chains in this list originate from one sample, sequenced in a study of T cell repertoires in cytomegalovirus infection. TCRdb used MiXCR to reprocess the reads, holding one entry per CDR3 protein. This table has nearly 450,000 distinct CDR3 sequences, roughly 30% appearing once. The sample comprised PBMCs. The origin of the receptors is a human donor in good health (CMV status not recorded). Some clones in this sample may be carry-over from other donors' samples.

CDR3 protein: CAITYAHSRDTGELFF. The CDR3 DNA sequence: TGTGCCATCACCTACGCGCATTCACGTGACACCGGGGAGCTGTTTTTT. The J gene is TRBJ2-2, the V gene TRBV7-2, with D unresolved. This CDR3 is 16 amino acids long. Germline values: CDR1 SGHTA, CDR2 FQGNSA. V dropped 10 bases and J dropped 3 bases, with 21 bases sitting between them.

The chain has TRBV6-2 or TRBV6-3 and TRBJ2-2; 7 nucleotides align to TRBD1. Germline CDR1 MNHEY, CDR2 SVGEGT. V dropped 6 bases and J dropped 7; count of bases not matched to a gene: 14. There are 16 residues in the CDR3. CDR3: CASRRAGTDLHGELFF. In DNA, the CDR3 is TGTGCCAGCAGGCGAGCCGGGACAGACCTCCACGGGGAGCTGTTTTTT.

This clonotype was counted ten times or more. The chain links TRBV11-2 to TRBJ1-5; 10 bases are shared with TRBD1. The V segment lost 5 bases and the J segment 5 bases; nucleotides outside the gene matches: 6. This CDR3 is built from 15 residues. The V gene's germline CDR1 is SGHAT and CDR2 FQNNGV. CDR3 DNA: TGTGCCAGCAGCCCCGGGACAGGGGCCTATCAGCCCCAGCATTTT. This sequence encodes CASSPGTGAYQPQHF. The whole variable domain, remainder taken from reference TRBV11-2 and TRBJ1-5, is EAGVAQSPRYKIIEKRQSVAFWCNPISGHATLYWYQQILGQGPKLLIQFQNNGVVDDSQLPKDRFSAERLKGVDSTLKIQPAKLEDSAVYLCASSPGTGAYQPQHFGDGTRLSIL.

The table lists this clonotype with a few counts. This chain connects TRBV7-2 to TRBJ2-1; no firm D call. The CDR3 is 15 amino acids. Trimming left V 1 base short and J 2 bases short, with 9 bases between. The germline V gene encodes CDR1 SGHTA and CDR2 FQGNSA. The CDR3 is CASSLGADAYNEQFF. DNA of the CDR3: TGTGCCAGCAGCTTAGGGGCCGACGCCTACAATGAGCAGTTCTTC.

V and J are TRBV18 and TRBJ1-1, with no clear D. Germline assignment: CDR1 KGHSH and CDR2 LQKENI. The CDR3 covers 16 residues. V was cut by 2 bases and J by 3 bases, with 16 bases left in between. CDR3 in DNA: TGTGCCAGCTCACCAAAATCTGGCGGGCGGGACACTGAAGCTTTCTTT. It translates to CASSPKSGGRDTEAFF.

Comment on this clonotype: This may be a read error: a much more frequent sequence differs by one nucleotide. The chain uses TRBV24-1 and TRBJ2-3, with D possibly being TRBD2 (5 bases). This CDR3 is built from 16 residues. Germline loops: CDR1 KGHDR, CDR2 SFDVKD. CDR3 nucleotides: TGTGCCACCAGTGATCCCACTAGTCCTAGCACAGATTCGCAGTATTTT. This encodes CATSDPTSPSTDSQYF.

This clonotype showed up just a few times. The junction departs from the called germline gene at one end, perhaps through a read error. The CDR3: CASSKPPGRQVF. The CDR3 bases are TGTGCCAGCAGTAAACCTCCGGGGCGTCAGGTCTTC. The V and J genes are TRBV6-4 and TRBJ2-1; D could derive from TRBD1 or TRBD2 (5 bases each). The germline V gene has CDR1 MRHNA and CDR2 SNTAGT. There are 12 residues in the CDR3.

The J gene is TRBJ2-2, the V gene TRBV2; TRBD2 matches at 7 bases. Germline V gene data show CDR1 as SNHLY and CDR2 as FYNNEI. The CDR3 has 13 amino acids. V trimming: 6 bases; J trimming: 10 bases; junction bases outside the gene matches: 8. CDR3 amino acids: CASSQGGTLELFF. The CDR3 DNA sequence: TGTGCCAGCAGCCAGGGAGGGACCTTGGAGCTGTTTTTT.

The sample holds a few counts of this clonotype. The CDR3 sequence is CASSSGTLVNEKLFF. The CDR3 DNA follows: TGTGCCAGCAGCTCCGGGACACTGGTAAATGAAAAACTGTTTTTT. This sequence joins TRBV7-2 and TRBJ1-4; a possible D gene is TRBD1 (6 bases). The V and J ends lost 4 bases and 5 bases respectively, with 14 bases between them. This CDR3 comprises 15 residues. CDR1 is SGHTA, CDR2 FQGNSA, per germline.

Ten or more counts support this clonotype. This sequence joins TRBV10-3 and TRBJ2-5, with 7 bases that match TRBD2. The length of the CDR3 is 17 residues. Germline lookup yields CDR1 ENHRY and CDR2 SYGVKD. The junction had 14 bases not matched to a gene; V was cut back by 6 bases and J by 1 base. The CDR3 is CAISDDGKAGSQETQYF. The CDR3 nucleotides are TGTGCCATCAGCGACGACGGAAAAGCGGGGTCCCAAGAGACCCAGTACTTC.

This clonotype was found many times. The V call is TRBV7-8, the J call TRBJ2-5, with D tentatively TRBD2 (6 bases). Germline V gives CDR1 SGHVS, CDR2 FQNEAQ. V shed 3 bases and J shed 5 bases, with 16 bases lying between them. This CDR3 has 15 amino acids. Written as DNA, the CDR3 is TGTGCCAGCAGCTTGGGAGGAGCAGGGCGGGAGACCCAGTACTTC. The encoded protein is CASSLGGAGRETQYF.

J is TRBJ1-2 and V is TRBV6-5, with a possible D match to TRBD1 (5 bases). With 0 bases removed from V and 7 bases from J, the gap between germline ends came to 18 bases. Germline V gives CDR1 MNHEY, CDR2 SVGAGI. The CDR3 runs 16 residues. The CDR3 here is CASSYSGQGIGSGYTF. The CDR3 DNA follows: TGTGCCAGCAGTTACTCGGGGCAGGGTATTGGAAGTGGCTACACCTTC.

The table lists this clonotype with a few counts. This rearrangement joins TRBV9 to TRBJ1-2; D is unclear. The V and J ends lost 4 bases and 3 bases respectively, with 16 bases between them. The germline V gene encodes CDR1 SGDLS and CDR2 YYNGEE. This CDR3 has 15 residues. The CDR3 DNA reads as TGTGCCAGCAGCCAAGCCTTGATACAAGACTATGGCTACACCTTC. It specifies CASSQALIQDYGYTF.

This sequence joins TRBV12-3 or TRBV12-4 and TRBJ2-7; maybe TRBD1 (5 bases). The CDR3 runs to 14 residues. V lost 1 base to trimming and J lost 5 bases, with 12 bases between them. CDR3 amino acids: CASSLVGATHEQYF. For the CDR3, the DNA is TGTGCCAGCAGTTTAGTAGGGGCGACCCACGAGCAGTACTTC.

This clonotype was recorded a few times. V is TRBV5-6 and J is TRBJ1-1; D remains unclear. The CDR3 runs 17 residues. V dropped 0 bases and J dropped 0 bases, with 15 bases sitting between them. Germline loops: CDR1 SGHDT, CDR2 YYEEEE. CDR3 DNA sequence: TGTGCCAGCAGCTTGGCCTCGGGCCTGCGGATGAACACTGAAGCTTTCTTT. Its translation is CASSLASGLRMNTEAFF.

This clonotype has at least ten counts. The J gene is TRBJ2-2, the V gene TRBV7-2; D not certain. Germline assignment: CDR1 SGHTA and CDR2 FQGNSA. The V end was cut by 8 bases, the J end by 4 bases, with 14 bases between. This CDR3 region has 14 residues. The CDR3 sequence: CASAARRGTGELFF. CDR3 sequence (DNA): TGTGCCAGCGCAGCCCGACGTGGCACCGGGGAGCTGTTTTTT.

The table lists this clonotype with many counts. V gene TRBV7-2 combines with J gene TRBJ1-1, with D uncertain. Germline CDR1 and CDR2: SGHTA and FQGNSA. With 5 bases removed from V and 0 bases from J, the gap between germline ends came to 10 bases. This CDR3 has 14 residues. The CDR3 spells CASSPGTLNTEAFF. The DNA for the CDR3 is TGTGCCAGCAGCCCAGGAACGTTGAACACTGAAGCTTTCTTT.

The J gene is TRBJ2-7, the V gene TRBV7-6; TRBD2 aligns across 7 bases. CDR1 and CDR2 (germline): SGHVS, FNYEAQ. Trimming took 1 base from V and 7 from J; bases not matched to a gene: 13. CDR3 length: 16 amino acids. The chain's CDR3 is CASSLVEREPPGEQYF. The CDR3 DNA reads as TGTGCCAGCAGCTTAGTTGAGCGGGAACCGCCGGGGGAGCAGTACTTC.